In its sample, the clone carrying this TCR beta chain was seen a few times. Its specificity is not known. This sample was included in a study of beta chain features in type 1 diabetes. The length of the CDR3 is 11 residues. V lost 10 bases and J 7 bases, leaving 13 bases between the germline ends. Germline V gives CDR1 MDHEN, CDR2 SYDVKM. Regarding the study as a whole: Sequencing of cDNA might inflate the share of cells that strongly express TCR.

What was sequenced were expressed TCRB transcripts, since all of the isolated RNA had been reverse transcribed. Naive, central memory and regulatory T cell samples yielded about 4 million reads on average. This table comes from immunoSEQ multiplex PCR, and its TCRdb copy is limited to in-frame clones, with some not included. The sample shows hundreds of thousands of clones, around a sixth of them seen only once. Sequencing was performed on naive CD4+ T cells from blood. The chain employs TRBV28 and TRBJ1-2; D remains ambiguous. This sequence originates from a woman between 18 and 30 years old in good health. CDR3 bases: TGTGCCAACCCGAGAGGTTCTGGCTACACCTTC. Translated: CANPRGSGYTF.